This T cell receptor beta chain was sequenced in a study of T cell responses to AZD1222 COVID-19 vaccine (dated by TCRdb to the early 2020s). Some background on the complete study: TCR sequencing was performed for roughly 250 trial participants, of whom about 200 were given two doses of AZD1222 and around 25 were given two doses of MenACWY control vaccine. Enrollment into the trials was organized by age into subgroups of 18-55, 56-69 and 70-plus years, and those subgroups contained approximately 160, 26 and 62 TCR-sequenced participants, respectively. General findings and caveats noted by the study authors: Reportedly, almost half of the unique spike-specific TCRs recognized epitopes lying outside the regions that are mutated in the B.1.351 and B.1.1.7 variants. Only five to seven AZD1222 recipients were SARS-CoV-2 seropositive at baseline, limiting conclusions about previously exposed vaccinees. Spike-specific TCR breadth and depth rose significantly after two AZD1222 doses compared with day 0 and with MenACWY recipients. The 56-69-year group was small, and its depth increase did not reach significance, likely because of low power. The vaccine-associated CD4 TCRs covered the entire spike protein, and the dominant responses fell in regions 160-218 and 743-854. Most participants were white British and females outnumbered males, and the authors suggested that clonal diversity may have been underestimated. No day 14 peak-response samples were available, so repertoires were characterized only after the peak T cell response.

CDR1 and CDR2 are read off the germline V gene as SGHRS and YFSETQ. The CDR3 sequence holds 12 residues, the cysteine and phenylalanine included. The DNA shown is the 36-base CDR3, in frame from base 1. The V and J ends are trimmed by 6 bases and 2 bases, leaving 9 bases between them. The CDR3 regions of human TCRbeta chains were analyzed by immunosequencing. As for the authors' bioinformatics: Repertoire TCRs were checked for matches against a reference library of SARS-CoV-2-specific TCRs that had been generated using the MIRA antigen-specificity platform. Breadth meant the fraction of unique TCRs that were SARS-CoV-2-associated, whereas depth meant the fraction of total T cells that were SARS-CoV-2-associated. Each spike-specific TCR was assigned to its reactive spike region and to a CD4 or CD8 class using the MIRA data. Log10-transformed breadth and depth values were compared by one-way ANOVA with Sidak's multiple comparisons tests. TCRdb took over this immuneACCESS table, retaining in-frame rearrangements with V and J assigned. Such tables are incomplete; in checked studies, under half of the missing clones stem from an unresolved V gene, and the remainder is unexplained. That table furnishes V, J and clone size, whereas the DNA furnished D and trimming. This sample lists 150,000 to 200,000 clones; roughly 94% were detected once. The biggest ten clones account for 1.3% of the sample.

As concerns this clone: No antigen is known for it. No base quality values were provided; no much bigger clone lies one nucleotide off.

In light of the paper, this sample's time point label describes: about 28 days (+/-7) after the second vaccine dose. AZD1222 recipients given second doses at about 4 weeks or at about 12 weeks were pooled, since spike-specific TCR depth and breadth were not found to differ between the two schedules. Samples from vaccinated people were obtained from the UK trials COV001 and COV002, which included a single-blind randomized controlled phase 2/3 trial of AZD1222 (ChAdOx1 nCoV-19) in healthy adults. Trial participant PBMC samples were collected at day 0 and day 28 after the second dose for TCRbeta chain sequencing.

The sample was peripheral blood, taken 28 days after the second AZD1222 dose. The chain couples TRBV5-1 to TRBJ2-7; a tentative D call is TRBD1 (6 bases match). The source is an adult who received the AZD1222 COVID-19 vaccine. The nucleotide sequence reads TGCGCCAGCACGGACAGAACCTACGAGCAGTACTTC. This yields the protein CASTDRTYEQYF.